A few counts support the clone carrying this T cell receptor (beta chain). What it binds is unknown. V lost 0 bases, J lost 1 base, and 9 bases lay in between. Looked up from germline, CDR1 is LGHNA and CDR2 is YNFKEQ. The CDR3 consists of 15 residues. This sample stems from a study of human T cells and chemical hapten exposure. Documented time point: patch test 1, 2 weeks after DPC sensitization. Specified treatment: therapeutic diphenylcyclopropenone sensitization with weekly scalp DPC. Study-wide findings and caveats: TCRs at high frequency, those above 1 in 1000, did not change with DPC sensitization.

A single record per CDR3 protein comes from TCRdb applying MiXCR to the RACE reads. The repertoire consists of about 80,000 distinct CDR3 sequences, with 10% occurring once and the leading ten covering roughly 1.5%. The clonotype originates from a woman between 50 and 59 years old with alopecia areata. Some clones in this sample may be carry-over from other donors' samples. The sample consisted of whole blood, taken in connection with sensitization to the hapten diphenylcyclopropenone (DPC). The chain links TRBV4-2 to TRBJ1-1; D possibly corresponds to TRBD1 (6 bases). In DNA, the CDR3 is TGTGCCAGCAGCCAAGATGGAGGGGGGAACACTGAAGCTTTCTTT. It translates to CASSQDGGGNTEAFF.